This passage covers 24 T cell receptor delta chains from one sample sequenced in a study of Vδ1+ human thymocytes. Overall study results and limits: Highly polyclonal TRG and TRD repertoires with Gaussian CDR3 length distributions appeared in thymus.

These receptors have no identified antigens. The template was reverse-transcribed extracted RNA. The CDR3 regions were amplified by multiplex PCR from V-gene primers to a constant-region primer. TCRdb redid the clone calls on the multiplex PCR reads with CATT. The sample holds about 73,000 delta-chain clones; around 35% are singletons and the top ten take approximately 0.3%. Sequences were obtained from Vdelta1+ gamma-delta thymocytes from the thymus. Sample subset: FACS-sorted CD3+ TCRalphabeta- TCRVdelta1+ TCRVdelta2- thymocytes. These receptors all stem from a boy less than two years old who had congenital heart surgery.

The chain employs TRDV1 and TRDJ1; 7 positions agree with TRDD3. CDR3 length: 24 residues. With V trimmed by 4 bases and J by 10 bases, 42 bases remained unmatched. Germline-derived CDR1 and CDR2 are TSWWSYY and QGS. DNA for the CDR3: TGTGCTCTTGGGGGACCCCGAGACCCGCAACTATTGCCACGCACGGTGGATACGGAGAGTATACTCATCTTT. This codes for CALGGPRDPQLLPRTVDTESILIF.

V is TRDV1 and J is TRDJ1, with 13 bases lining up with TRDD3. The V and J ends lost 2 bases and 5 bases, in that order; junction bases with no gene match: 20. Looked up from germline, CDR1 is TSWWSYY and CDR2 is QGS. The CDR3 consists of 21 residues. Here the CDR3 reads CALGESPSFFLLGDTPDKLIF. The CDR3 DNA follows: TGTGCTCTTGGGGAATCTCCCTCATTCTTCCTACTGGGGGATACGCCGGATAAACTCATCTTT.

A few counts support this clone. The rearrangement joins TRDV1 to TRDJ1; 12 nucleotides agree with TRDD3. The CDR3 covers 19 residues. V lost 0 bases to trimming and J lost 1 base; unmatched junction nucleotides: 9. The germline CDR1 and CDR2 sequences are TSWWSYY and QGS. The DNA of the CDR3 is TGTGCTCTTGGGGAACTTGACTGGGGGATACTGAGAGGCACCGATAAACTCATCTTT. Its protein is CALGELDWGILRGTDKLIF.

The chain uses TRDV1 and TRDJ1; TRDD3 matches 9 bases. This CDR3 spans 21 amino acids. V lost 0 bases and J lost 2; bases outside the gene matches: 19. Germline CDR1 TSWWSYY, CDR2 QGS. The CDR3 is CALGELDICAYWGNGTDKLIF. The DNA of the CDR3 is TGTGCTCTTGGGGAACTAGATATTTGTGCGTACTGGGGGAACGGAACCGATAAACTCATCTTT.

V gene TRDV2 combines with J gene TRDJ1, with D maybe TRDD3 (6 bases). The CDR3 spans 14 residues. The V end lost 9 bases, the J end lost 0 bases, and 16 bases lay between the germline ends. Germline CDR1 reads GEAIGNYY; CDR2 reads EKD. CDR3 in amino acids: CATRGEPYTDKLIF. CDR3 sequence (DNA): TGTGCCACAAGGGGGGAACCGTACACCGATAAACTCATCTTT.

V usage is TRDV1 and J usage is TRDJ1, with TRDD3 matching over 10 bases. CDR1 and CDR2 from the germline V gene are TSWWSYY and QGS. CDR3 length: 17 residues. The junction had 12 bases not matched to a gene; V was cut back by 8 bases and J by 0 bases. The CDR3 bases are TGTGCTCTTAGTTCACCCTACACTGGGGGATACACCGATAAACTCATCTTT. It encodes CALSSPYTGGYTDKLIF.

This clone appeared a few times. The V gene is TRDV1, the J gene TRDJ1; a possible D gene is TRDD3 (5 bases). This CDR3 contains 20 residues. Germline V gene sequence: CDR1 TSWWSYY, CDR2 QGS. V gave up 4 bases and J gave up 0 bases, with 27 bases separating them. CDR3 residues: CALGVGFGSILSPYTDKLIF. DNA for the CDR3: TGTGCTCTTGGGGTGGGGTTCGGGTCGATACTGTCACCATACACCGATAAACTCATCTTT.

The rearrangement joins TRDV1 to TRDJ2; 7 nucleotides align to TRDD3. CDR3 length equals 22 residues. With 1 base clipped from V and 0 bases from J, the junction kept 20 bases outside the gene matches. In germline, CDR1 is TSWWSYY, CDR2 QGS. The CDR3 loop is CALGEPITIPGWGRSLTAQLFF. In DNA, the CDR3 is TGTGCTCTTGGGGAACCCATTACAATCCCGGGATGGGGGAGATCTTTGACAGCACAACTCTTCTTT.

V gene TRDV1 combines with J gene TRDJ1; possible D gene TRDD3, 5 bases. Germline V CDR1 and CDR2: TSWWSYY, QGS. This CDR3 contains 18 residues. V lost 5 bases, J lost 7 bases, and 29 bases lay in between. This CDR3 reads CALGKCGRPILGHRKLIF. In DNA form, the CDR3 reads TGTGCTCTTGGGAAGTGCGGCCGGCCTATCTTGGGGCACCGTAAACTCATCTTT.

A note on this clone: Other DNA sequences within the sample encode an identical CDR3. The J gene is TRDJ1, the V gene TRDV1; 9 bases fit TRDD3. CDR3 length: 19 amino acids. Unmatched junction bases numbered 14, after V lost 3 bases and J lost 0 bases. Germline V lookup: CDR1 TSWWSYY, CDR2 QGS. In DNA form, the CDR3 reads TGTGCTCTTGGGGAGGCTCCCTCTGGGGGATTCGCGTACACCGATAAACTCATCTTT. Amino acid sequence: CALGEAPSGGFAYTDKLIF.

This chain joins TRDV2 and TRDJ1; 7 nucleotides match TRDD3. V was pared by 9 bases and J by 6 bases, with 15 bases of the junction left unmatched. This CDR3 comprises 14 residues. Germline values: CDR1 GEAIGNYY, CDR2 EKD. CDR3 amino acids: CATGPLGKIHKLIF. The CDR3 DNA reads as TGTGCCACCGGCCCACTGGGGAAAATCCATAAACTCATCTTT.

This clone was counted between two and nine times. The V and J genes are TRDV1 and TRDJ1; D is unclear. Germline CDR1 is TSWWSYY and CDR2 is QGS. This CDR3 spans 16 amino acids. Trimming cost V 2 bases and J 3 bases, with 16 bases left between them. CDR3: CALGEMAKGAPDKLIF. The CDR3 nucleotides read TGTGCTCTTGGGGAAATGGCGAAGGGCGCGCCCGATAAACTCATCTTT.

This clone was seen a handful of times. The gene calls are TRDV1 and TRDJ1, with TRDD3 identical over 7 bases. There are 18 residues in the CDR3. Germline values: CDR1 TSWWSYY, CDR2 QGS. The V segment lost 4 bases and the J segment 1 base; nucleotides outside the gene matches: 15. CDR3 protein: CALGVNTFDYWGTDKLIF. The CDR3 bases are TGTGCTCTTGGGGTCAACACCTTCGACTACTGGGGCACCGATAAACTCATCTTT.

This rearrangement joins TRDV1 to TRDJ1, with TRDD3 matching over 8 bases. With 2 bases clipped from V and 2 bases from J, the junction kept 13 bases outside the gene matches. Germline V gene lookup returns CDR1 TSWWSYY and CDR2 QGS. The CDR3 consists of 18 residues. This chain's CDR3 is CALGELSRGYRETDKLIF. The CDR3, as DNA: TGTGCTCTTGGGGAATTATCTCGGGGATACAGGGAGACCGATAAACTCATCTTT.

This clone showed up just once. This chain links TRDV1 with TRDJ1, with a tentative D call TRDD3 (6 bases). This CDR3 has 16 amino acids. Germline values: CDR1 TSWWSYY, CDR2 QGS. Trimming stripped 2 bases from V and 2 bases from J, with 15 bases between. This chain's CDR3 is CALGEVKVGVTDKLIF. The CDR3 DNA reads as TGTGCTCTTGGGGAAGTCAAGGTGGGGGTGACCGATAAACTCATCTTT.

The rearrangement joins TRDV1 to TRDJ1; possibly TRDD2 for D (5 bases). With 3 bases removed from V and 0 bases from J, the gap between germline ends came to 26 bases. CDR3 length: 20 residues. Germline CDR1 TSWWSYY, CDR2 QGS. The CDR3 loop is CALGETPYAYRKGNTDKLIF. CDR3 in DNA: TGTGCTCTTGGGGAGACGCCCTACGCGTACAGAAAAGGGAACACCGATAAACTCATCTTT.

The chain has TRDV1 and TRDJ1; 8 nucleotides match TRDD3. Trimming took 5 bases from V and 0 from J; bases not matched to a gene: 17. CDR3 size: 19 residues. The germline CDR1 and CDR2 sequences are TSWWSYY and QGS. CDR3 residues: CALGKGRVVGDSYTDKLIF. The CDR3 DNA follows: TGTGCTCTTGGGAAAGGCCGGGTAGTGGGGGATTCGTACACCGATAAACTCATCTTT.

Only a few counts were recorded for this clone. J is TRDJ1 and V is TRDV1; no firm D call. With 4 bases removed from V and 1 base from J, the gap between germline ends came to 13 bases. Germline assignment: CDR1 TSWWSYY and CDR2 QGS. The CDR3 runs to 15 residues. For the CDR3, the DNA is TGTGCTCTTGGGGCGACACGTACGTGCACCGATAAACTCATCTTT. It yields the protein CALGATRTCTDKLIF.

Details on this clone: The sample has other DNA sequences that encode this CDR3 too. V usage is TRDV1 and J usage is TRDJ1, with 9 bases that match TRDD2. The CDR3 covers 22 residues. Germline V gives CDR1 TSWWSYY, CDR2 QGS. The J segment lost 0 bases and the V segment lost 3 bases, leaving 23 bases of the junction unmatched. For the CDR3, the DNA is TGTGCTCTTGGGGACGGTTTCCGTCCTTCCTACGAGGGGTACTTCCACACCGATAAACTCATCTTT. This gives the protein CALGDGFRPSYEGYFHTDKLIF.

This clone was picked up a small number of times. The chain links TRDV1 to TRDJ1, with TRDD3 matching 9 bases. The V gene's germline CDR1 is TSWWSYY and CDR2 QGS. V shed 2 bases and J 0 bases; nucleotides not matched to a gene: 28. The CDR3 consists of 24 residues. CDR3: CALGEFPSSSRHEGIRLNTDKLIF. DNA for the CDR3: TGTGCTCTTGGGGAATTCCCTTCCTCCTCGCGGCATGAGGGGATACGCCTAAACACCGATAAACTCATCTTT.

The rearrangement joins TRDV1 to TRDJ1, with 10 bases aligning to TRDD3. Looked up from germline, CDR1 is TSWWSYY and CDR2 is QGS. Unmatched junction bases numbered 14, after V lost 4 bases and J lost 0 bases. The CDR3 contains 19 residues. The CDR3, as DNA: TGTGCTCTTGGGGCACCGCTCGTACTGGGGGATTTGTACACCGATAAACTCATCTTT. Its translation is CALGAPLVLGDLYTDKLIF.

This clone came up a few times. The rearrangement uses TRDV1 and TRDJ1; D is perhaps TRDD3 (5 bases). Germline values: CDR1 TSWWSYY, CDR2 QGS. V was clipped by 4 bases and J by 1 base, with 19 bases between them. The CDR3 is 17 amino acids. CDR3 in DNA: TGTGCTCTTGGGGTTTTAAGTCTGGGACACCCCACCGATAAACTCATCTTT. This codes for CALGVLSLGHPTDKLIF.

Concerning this clone: Other nucleotide sequences from this sample produce the same CDR3. The chain uses TRDV1 and TRDJ1; a weak D match, TRDD3 (5 bases). V lost 0 bases to trimming and J lost 0 bases, with 32 bases between them. Germline values: CDR1 TSWWSYY, CDR2 QGS. CDR3 size: 23 residues. CDR3 sequence reads: CALGELRAPHRKRGVQHTDKLIF. The DNA for the CDR3 is TGTGCTCTTGGGGAACTACGGGCCCCCCACCGAAAACGGGGGGTGCAACACACCGATAAACTCATCTTT.

This clone came up a few times. This chain uses TRDV1 with TRDJ1; the match to TRDD3 covers 8 bases. Looked up from germline, CDR1 is TSWWSYY and CDR2 is QGS. CDR3 length: 17 residues. V shed 1 base, J shed 7 bases, and the junction held 14 bases outside the gene matches. For the CDR3, the DNA is TGTGCTCTTGGGGAACCGACTTCCTTTGTACTGGGGGGTAAACTCATCTTT. It translates to CALGEPTSFVLGGKLIF.